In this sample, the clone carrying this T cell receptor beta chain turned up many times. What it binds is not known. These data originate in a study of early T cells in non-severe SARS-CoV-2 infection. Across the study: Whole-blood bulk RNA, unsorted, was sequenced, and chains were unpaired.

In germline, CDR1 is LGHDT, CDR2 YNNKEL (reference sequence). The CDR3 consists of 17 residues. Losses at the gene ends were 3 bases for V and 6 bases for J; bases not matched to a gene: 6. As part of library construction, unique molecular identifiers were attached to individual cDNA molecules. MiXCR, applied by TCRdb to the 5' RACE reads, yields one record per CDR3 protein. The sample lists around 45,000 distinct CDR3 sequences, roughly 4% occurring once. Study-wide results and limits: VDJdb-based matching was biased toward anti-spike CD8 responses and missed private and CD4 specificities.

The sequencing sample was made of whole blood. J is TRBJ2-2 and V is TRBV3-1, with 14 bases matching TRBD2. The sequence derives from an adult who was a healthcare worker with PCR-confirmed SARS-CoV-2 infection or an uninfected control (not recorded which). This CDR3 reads CASSQGLAGAWAGELFF. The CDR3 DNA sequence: TGTGCCAGCAGCCAGGGACTAGCGGGAGCTTGGGCCGGGGAGCTGTTTTTT.